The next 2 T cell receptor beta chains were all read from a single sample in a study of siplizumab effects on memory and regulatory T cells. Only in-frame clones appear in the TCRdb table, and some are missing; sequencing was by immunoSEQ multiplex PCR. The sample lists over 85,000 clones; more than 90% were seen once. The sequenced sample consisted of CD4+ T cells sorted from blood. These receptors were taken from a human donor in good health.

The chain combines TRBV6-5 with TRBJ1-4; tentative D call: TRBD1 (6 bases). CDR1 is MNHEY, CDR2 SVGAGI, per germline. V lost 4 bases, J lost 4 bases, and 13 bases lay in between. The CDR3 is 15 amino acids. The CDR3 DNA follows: TGTGCCAGCAGTTCAGCAGGGGCAAATAATGAAAAACTGTTTTTT. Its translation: CASSSAGANNEKLFF.

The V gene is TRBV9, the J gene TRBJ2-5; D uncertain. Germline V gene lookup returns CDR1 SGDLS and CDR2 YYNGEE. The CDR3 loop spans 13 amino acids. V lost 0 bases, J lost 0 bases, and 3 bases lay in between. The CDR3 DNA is TGTGCCAGCAGCGTAGCTCACCAAGAGACCCAGTACTTC. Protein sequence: CASSVAHQETQYF.